This T cell receptor beta chain was obtained from a study of shared clonotypes between healthy human individuals. Study observations and caveats: A handful of donors shared about 4.5% of their naive CD4 clonotypes.

Comments on this clone: Antigen unknown.

CDR1 and CDR2 from the germline V gene are LNHDA and SQIVND (reference sequence). The ends were cut back, 9 bases at V and 0 bases at J, with 26 bases in the middle. The CDR3 sequence is 19 residues long. The data were produced by immunoSEQ multiplex PCR, yet TCRdb's version contains in-frame clones alone and is incomplete. The data contain fewer than 400,000 clones, under 80% of them seen just once; the ten biggest clones take up about a tenth. The TCR originated in a man aged 25-45 years in good health. The chain uses TRBV19 and TRBJ2-2, with D maybe TRBD1 (9 bases). Material for sequencing was memory CD4+ T cells sorted from blood. The subset here: CD45RA-negative fraction. The CDR3 protein is CASQLGQGLGLANTGELFF. The CDR3 DNA reads TGTGCCAGCCAATTGGGACAGGGACTAGGGTTGGCGAACACCGGGGAGCTGTTTTTT.